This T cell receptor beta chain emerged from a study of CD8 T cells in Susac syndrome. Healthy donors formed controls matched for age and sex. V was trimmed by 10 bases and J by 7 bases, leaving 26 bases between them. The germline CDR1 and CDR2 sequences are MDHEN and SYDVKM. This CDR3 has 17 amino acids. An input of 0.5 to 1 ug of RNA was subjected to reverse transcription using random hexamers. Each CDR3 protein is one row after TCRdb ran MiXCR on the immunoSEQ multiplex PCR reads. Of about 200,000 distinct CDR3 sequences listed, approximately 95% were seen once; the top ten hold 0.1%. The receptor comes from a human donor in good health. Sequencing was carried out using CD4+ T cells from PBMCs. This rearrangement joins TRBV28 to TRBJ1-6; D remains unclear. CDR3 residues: CATRLIPFALNNSPLHF. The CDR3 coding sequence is TGTGCCACTCGACTTATCCCCTTTGCCCTAAACAATTCACCCCTCCACTTT.